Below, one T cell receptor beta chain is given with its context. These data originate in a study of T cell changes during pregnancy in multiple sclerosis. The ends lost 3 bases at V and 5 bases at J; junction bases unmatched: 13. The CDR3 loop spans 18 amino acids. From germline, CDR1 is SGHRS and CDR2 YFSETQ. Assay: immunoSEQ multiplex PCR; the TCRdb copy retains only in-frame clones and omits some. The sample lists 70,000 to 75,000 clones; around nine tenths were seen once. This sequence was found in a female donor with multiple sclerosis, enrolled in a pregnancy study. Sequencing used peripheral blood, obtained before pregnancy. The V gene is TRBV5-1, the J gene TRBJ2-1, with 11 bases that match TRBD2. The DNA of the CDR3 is TGCGCCAGCAGCTCAGGAAATAGCGGGAGGGCCAGGCACAATGAGCAGTTCTTC. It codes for CASSSGNSGRARHNEQFF. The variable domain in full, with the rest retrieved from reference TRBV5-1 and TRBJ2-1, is KAGVTQTPRYLIKTRGQQVTLSCSPISGHRSVSWYQQTPGQGLQFLFEYFSETQRNKGNFPGRFSGRQFSNSRSEMNVSTLELGDSALYLCASSSGNSGRARHNEQFFGPGTRLTVL.